The clone carrying this T cell receptor beta chain was observed a handful of times. Its antigen is unknown. The data stem from a study of blood T cells in healthy people across ages. Study-level points and caveats: A roughly linear fall in TCR beta diversity per million T cells was seen with increasing age.

CDR3 length: 10 residues. CDR1 is SQVTM, CDR2 ANQGSEA, per germline. V was pared by 4 bases and J by 7 bases, with 8 bases between. Using a J-beta primer mix together with a sample-barcoded 5' primer, a second PCR was run for about 7 to 12 cycles. TCRdb passed the 5' RACE reads through MiXCR, listing each CDR3 protein once. Of around 990,000 distinct CDR3 sequences listed, roughly two fifths are singletons. This sequence originates from a man younger than 35 in good health. The specimen was blood. The chain recombines TRBV29-1 with TRBJ2-7; no clear D gene. The CDR3 DNA sequence: TGCAGCGTTGTCGGCAATGAGCAGTACTTC. Protein sequence: CSVVGNEQYF.